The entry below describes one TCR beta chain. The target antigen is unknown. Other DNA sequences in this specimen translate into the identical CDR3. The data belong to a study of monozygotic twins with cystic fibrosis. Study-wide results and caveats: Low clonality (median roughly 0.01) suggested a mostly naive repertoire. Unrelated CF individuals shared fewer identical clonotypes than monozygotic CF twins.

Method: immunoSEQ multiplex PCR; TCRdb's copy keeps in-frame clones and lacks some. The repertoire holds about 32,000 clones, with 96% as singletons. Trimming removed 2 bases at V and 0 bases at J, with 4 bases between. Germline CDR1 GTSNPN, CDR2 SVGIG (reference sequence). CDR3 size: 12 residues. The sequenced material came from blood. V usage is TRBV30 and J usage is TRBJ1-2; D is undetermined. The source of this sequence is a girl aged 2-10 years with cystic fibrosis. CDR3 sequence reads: CAWSLANYGYTF. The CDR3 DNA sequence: TGTGCCTGGAGTTTAGCTAACTATGGCTACACCTTC.